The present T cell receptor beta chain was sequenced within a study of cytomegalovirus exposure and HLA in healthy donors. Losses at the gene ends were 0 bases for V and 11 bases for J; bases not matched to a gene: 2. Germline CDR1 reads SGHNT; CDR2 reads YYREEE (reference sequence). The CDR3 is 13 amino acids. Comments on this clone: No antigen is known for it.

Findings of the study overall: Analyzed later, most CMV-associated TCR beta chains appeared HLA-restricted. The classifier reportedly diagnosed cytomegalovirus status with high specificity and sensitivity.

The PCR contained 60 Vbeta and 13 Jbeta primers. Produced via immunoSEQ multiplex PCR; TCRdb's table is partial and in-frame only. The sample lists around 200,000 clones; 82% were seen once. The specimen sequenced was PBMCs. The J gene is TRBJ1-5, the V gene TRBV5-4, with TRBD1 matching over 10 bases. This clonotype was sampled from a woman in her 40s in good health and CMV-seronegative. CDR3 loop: CASSLEGQGSQHF. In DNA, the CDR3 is TGTGCCAGCAGCTTGGAGGGACAGGGGTCCCAGCATTTT.